Following are 6 T cell receptor beta chains from one sample sequenced in a study of untreated major depressive disorder. Findings of the study overall: Compared with controls, depressed patients showed more TRBV05-01 (Vbeta 5.1) usage in CD4+ T cells.

Sequencing used immunoSEQ multiplex PCR; TCRdb keeps in-frame clones, though not all of them. The table lists about 15,000 clones, 80% to 95% of them singletons. What these receptors recognize is not known. Input material: CD4+ T cells from PBMCs. Receptors were obtained from a man aged 25 to 40 with major depressive disorder.

This chain connects TRBV2 to TRBJ2-2, with 12 bases identical to TRBD1. Germline lookup yields CDR1 SNHLY and CDR2 FYNNEI. Germline trimming cut 8 bases from V and 10 bases from J; bases unmatched to any gene: 11. CDR3 length: 15 amino acids. CDR3 sequence: CASPKGQGAQEELFF. For the CDR3, the DNA is TGTGCCAGCCCGAAGGGACAGGGGGCGCAGGAGGAGCTGTTTTTT.

This sequence joins TRBV27 and TRBJ1-2; D might be TRBD1 (5 bases). The germline V gene has CDR1 MNHEY and CDR2 SMNVEV (reference sequence). The germline V and J ends were trimmed by 6 bases and 5 bases, with 16 bases remaining between them. This CDR3 is built from 14 residues. The CDR3: CASSPGLVGYGYTF. Written as DNA, the CDR3 is TGTGCCAGCAGCCCGGGACTAGTAGGTTATGGCTACACCTTC.

The chain employs TRBV19 and TRBJ1-3; the match to TRBD1 covers 8 bases. The junction had 5 bases not matched to a gene; V was cut back by 7 bases and J by 0 bases. Germline-derived CDR1 and CDR2 are LNHDA and SQIVND (reference sequence). The CDR3 loop spans 15 amino acids. Here the CDR3 DNA reads TGTGCCAGTACCGTGGACAGGGCCTCTGGAAACACCATATATTTT. Amino acids: CASTVDRASGNTIYF. Full variable domain (outside the CDR3, taken from reference TRBV19 and TRBJ1-3): DGGITQSPKYLFRKEGQNVTLSCEQNLNHDAMYWYRQDPGQGLRLIYYSQIVNDFQKGDIAEGYSVSREKKESFPLTVTSAQKNPTAFYLCASTVDRASGNTIYFGEGSWLTVV.

DNA for the CDR3: TGTGCCAGCAGACGCGGGGCCAACGTCCTGACTTTC. Translation gives CASRRGANVLTF. The chain recombines TRBV2 with TRBJ2-6; D not resolved. CDR1 is SNHLY and CDR2 is FYNNEI in the germline V gene. This CDR3 is 12 amino acids long. Trimming took 6 bases from V and 4 from J, leaving 4 bases between them.

V usage is TRBV2 and J usage is TRBJ1-5; D unresolved. The CDR3 consists of 16 residues. The germline V gene encodes CDR1 SNHLY and CDR2 FYNNEI. V lost 1 base and J lost 7, with 17 bases in between. This chain's CDR3 is CASSEGQFRGGQPQHF. The CDR3 nucleotides read TGTGCCAGCAGTGAAGGCCAGTTCCGGGGAGGGCAGCCCCAGCATTTT.

Only one count was recorded for this clone. The genes are TRBV5-4 and TRBJ1-2; 7 bases fit TRBD1. CDR3 length: 13 amino acids. V shed 4 bases and J 6 bases; nucleotides not matched to a gene: 6. From germline, CDR1 is SGHNT and CDR2 YYREEE (reference sequence). CDR3 in amino acids: CASSGDRGNGYTF. The CDR3 nucleotides read TGTGCCAGCAGCGGGGACAGAGGTAATGGCTACACCTTC.